A selection of T cell receptor beta chains follows, all from one sample in a study of cytomegalovirus exposure and HLA in healthy donors. Sequencing was performed with immunoSEQ multiplex PCR; in TCRdb, only in-frame clones are kept and a portion is missing. The sample holds about 94,000 clones, around 66% seen once. Sample: PBMCs. These TCRs come from a man aged 25 to 45 in good health and CMV-seronegative. The CDR3 runs from the conserved cysteine through the conserved F or W. Fields, in order: J gene, clone size, D gene, V gene, CDR3 protein, CDR3 DNA. The D gene is left open where the match is weak. Clone size is not always given. Where it is, it says once, few, many or a class for expanded clones.

TRBJ2-3 | few | NA | TRBV29-1 | CSVEGGLAGTDTQYF | TGCAGCGTTGAAGGGGGGCTAGCGGGCACAGATACGCAGTATTTT
TRBJ2-7 | few | NA | TRBV25-1 | CASSGGEVPSSYEQYF | TGTGCCAGCAGTGGGGGAGAGGTCCCAAGCTCCTACGAGCAGTACTTC
TRBJ2-7 | NA | TRBD2 | TRBV7-9 | CASSLAGGKSYEQYF | TGTGCCAGCAGCTTAGCGGGGGGGAAGTCCTACGAGCAGTACTTC
TRBJ2-7 | NA | NA | TRBV6-1 | CASSARDAEGNEQYF | TGTGCCAGCAGTGCGCGGGACGCGGAGGGAAACGAGCAGTACTTC
TRBJ2-1 | few | TRBD2 | TRBV28 | CASSHAGTSGGNEQFF | TGTGCCAGCAGTCACGCCGGGACTAGCGGGGGAAATGAGCAGTTCTTC
TRBJ2-5 | once | NA | TRBV5-1 | CASSLGPQETQYF | TGCGCCAGCAGCTTGGGGCCCCAAGAGACCCAGTACTTC
TRBJ2-1 | NA | NA | TRBV28 | CASRDREQYNEQFF | TGTGCCAGCAGAGACAGAGAACAGTACAATGAGCAGTTCTTC
TRBJ2-7 | NA | NA | TRBV15 | CATSRDRQVGYEQYF | TGTGCCACCAGCAGAGATCGACAGGTTGGCTACGAGCAGTACTTC
TRBJ2-7 | once | NA | TRBV10-3 | CAISLGANYEQYF | TGTGCCATCAGTTTAGGGGCTAACTACGAGCAGTACTTC
TRBJ2-7 | NA | TRBD2 | TRBV27 | CASSISGRSYEQYF | TGTGCCAGCAGCATTAGCGGGAGGTCCTACGAGCAGTACTTC
TRBJ2-1 | NA | TRBD2 | TRBV11-3 | CASSLQGLAEDEQFF | TGTGCCAGCAGCTTACAGGGACTAGCTGAAGATGAGCAGTTCTTC
TRBJ2-7 | NA | NA | TRBV11-2 | CASSLTAGPYEQYF | TGTGCCAGCAGCTTGACCGCAGGGCCCTACGAGCAGTACTTC
TRBJ2-1 | NA | NA | TRBV27 | CASSFRRRNNEQFF | TGTGCCAGCAGTTTTCGGCGGCGGAATAATGAGCAGTTCTTC
TRBJ2-1 | NA | TRBD2 | TRBV11-3 | CASSPTSGSLGEQFF | TGTGCCAGCAGCCCCACTAGCGGGAGCTTGGGGGAGCAGTTCTTC
TRBJ1-1 | NA | NA | TRBV7-9 | CSSSVTVNTEAFF | TGTTCCAGCAGCGTAACAGTGAACACTGAAGCTTTCTTT
TRBJ1-1 | NA | TRBD1 | TRBV19 | CASSDRGRKNTEAFF | TGTGCCAGCTCCGACAGGGGGAGAAAGAACACTGAAGCTTTCTTT
TRBJ2-2 | NA | NA | TRBV7-3 | CASSPSSNTGELFF | TGTGCCAGCAGCCCCAGTTCGAACACCGGGGAGCTGTTTTTT
TRBJ1-5 | NA | NA | TRBV28 | CASSLQSNQPQHF | TGTGCCAGCAGTTTACAGTCGAATCAGCCCCAGCATTTT
TRBJ2-3 | NA | NA | TRBV7-6 | CASSPPYTDTQYF | TGTGCCAGCAGCCCCCCCTACACAGATACGCAGTATTTT
TRBJ2-2 | once | NA | TRBV2 | CASSDRRVGGVDTGELFF | TGTGCCAGCAGTGATAGACGGGTAGGAGGCGTCGACACCGGGGAGCTGTTTTTT
TRBJ2-5 | NA | TRBD2 | TRBV12-5 | CASGLRTSGKFWETQYF | TGTGCTAGTGGTCTACGGACTAGCGGGAAATTTTGGGAGACCCAGTACTTC
TRBJ1-2 | NA | TRBD1 | TRBV5-6 | CASSLGTGRVDYGYTF | TGTGCCAGCAGCTTGGGGACAGGGAGGGTAGACTATGGCTACACCTTC